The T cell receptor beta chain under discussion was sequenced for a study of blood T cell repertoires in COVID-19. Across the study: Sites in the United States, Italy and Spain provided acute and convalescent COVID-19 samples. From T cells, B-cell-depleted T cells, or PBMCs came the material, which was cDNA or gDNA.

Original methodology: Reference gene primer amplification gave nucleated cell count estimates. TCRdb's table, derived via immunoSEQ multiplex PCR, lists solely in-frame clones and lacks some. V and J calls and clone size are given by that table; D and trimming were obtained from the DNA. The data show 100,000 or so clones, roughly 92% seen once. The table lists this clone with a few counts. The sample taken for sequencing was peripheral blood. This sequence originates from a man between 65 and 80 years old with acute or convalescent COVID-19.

The CDR3 spells CASRLTLAGEETQYF. The CDR3 region has the DNA TGTGCCAGCAGACTCACTTTAGCGGGTGAAGAGACCCAGTACTTC. J is TRBJ2-5 and V is TRBV11-2, with 7 bases identical to TRBD2. CDR1 and CDR2 from the germline V gene are SGHAT and FQNNGV. V shed 6 bases, J shed 3 bases, and the junction held 10 bases outside the gene matches. CDR3 length: 15 amino acids.